This T cell receptor (beta chain) was documented in a study of technical replicates of blood from a handful of donors. Sequenced by immunoSEQ multiplex PCR; TCRdb stores in-frame clones only, minus some. The sample carries 100,000 or so clones, approximately 96% recorded once. Germline V lookup: CDR1 GTSNPN, CDR2 SVGIG (reference sequence). V was cut by 6 bases and J by 2 bases, with 11 bases left in between. The CDR3 covers 13 residues. The rearrangement uses TRBV30 and TRBJ1-5; D is perhaps TRBD1 (6 bases). The sequence was obtained from a human donor in good health. The sequenced sample consisted of T cells isolated from PBMCs. The CDR3 protein is CACGQSGNQPQHF. CDR3 DNA: TGTGCCTGTGGACAGAGCGGCAATCAGCCCCAGCATTTT.